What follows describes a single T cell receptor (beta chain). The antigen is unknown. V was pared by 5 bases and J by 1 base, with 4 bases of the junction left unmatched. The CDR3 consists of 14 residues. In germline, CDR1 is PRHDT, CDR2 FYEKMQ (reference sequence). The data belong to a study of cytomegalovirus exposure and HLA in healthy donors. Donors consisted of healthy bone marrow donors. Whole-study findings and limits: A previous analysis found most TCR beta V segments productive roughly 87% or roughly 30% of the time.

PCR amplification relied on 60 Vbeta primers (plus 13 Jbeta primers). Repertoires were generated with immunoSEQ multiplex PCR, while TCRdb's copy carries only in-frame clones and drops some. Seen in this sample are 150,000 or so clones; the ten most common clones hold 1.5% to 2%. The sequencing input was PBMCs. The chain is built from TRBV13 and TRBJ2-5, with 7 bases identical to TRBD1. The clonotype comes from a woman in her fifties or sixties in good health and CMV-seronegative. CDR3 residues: CASSLRQGQETQYF. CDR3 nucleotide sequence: TGTGCCAGCAGCCTCCGACAGGGCCAAGAGACCCAGTACTTC.